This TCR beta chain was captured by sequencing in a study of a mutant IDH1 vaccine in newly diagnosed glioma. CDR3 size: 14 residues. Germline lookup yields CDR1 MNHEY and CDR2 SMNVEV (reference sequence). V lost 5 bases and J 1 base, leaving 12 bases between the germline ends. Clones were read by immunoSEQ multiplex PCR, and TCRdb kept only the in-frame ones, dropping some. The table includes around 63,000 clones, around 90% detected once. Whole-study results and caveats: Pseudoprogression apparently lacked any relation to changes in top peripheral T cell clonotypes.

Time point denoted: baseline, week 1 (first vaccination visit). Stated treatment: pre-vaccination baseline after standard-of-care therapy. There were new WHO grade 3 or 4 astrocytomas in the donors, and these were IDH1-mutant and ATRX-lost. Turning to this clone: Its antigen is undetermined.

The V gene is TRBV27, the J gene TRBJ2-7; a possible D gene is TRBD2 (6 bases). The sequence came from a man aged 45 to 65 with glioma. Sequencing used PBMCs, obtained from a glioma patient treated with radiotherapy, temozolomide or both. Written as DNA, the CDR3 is TGTGCCAGCAGTCCTGCGGGACCTTCCTACGAGCAGTACTTC. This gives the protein CASSPAGPSYEQYF.